The 31 T cell receptor beta chains reported below all come from one sample, sequenced in a study of human thymus T cells. TCRdb keeps only in-frame clones here, not all; method: immunoSEQ multiplex PCR. The table records under 70,000 clones, roughly 94% of them present only once. The source material was blood. All receptors derive from a boy under two years old with a congenital heart defect but otherwise immunologically healthy.

The rearrangement joins TRBV28 to TRBJ1-6, with 8 bases lining up with TRBD1. J gave up 7 bases and V 6 bases, and 8 bases lay outside the gene matches. The germline V gene has CDR1 MDHEN and CDR2 SYDVKM. CDR3 length equals 15 residues. CDR3 residues: CASRPQGAQNSPLHF. The CDR3 nucleotides read TGTGCCAGCAGGCCCCAGGGGGCACAGAATTCACCCCTCCACTTT.

The V call is TRBV7-2, the J call TRBJ2-1; 10 bases match TRBD2. Losses at the gene ends were 1 base for V and 9 bases for J; bases not matched to a gene: 6. The length of the CDR3 is 15 residues. The germline V gene has CDR1 SGHTA and CDR2 FQGNSA. CDR3 DNA sequence: TGTGCCAGCAGCTTAGAAGCGGGGGGGCCGGTTGAGCAGTTCTTC. Its protein is CASSLEAGGPVEQFF.

The rearrangement uses TRBV9 and TRBJ2-3; 10 positions match TRBD2. The CDR3 is 15 residues long. The germline V gene has CDR1 SGDLS and CDR2 YYNGEE. Germline trimming cut 4 bases from V and 6 bases from J; bases unmatched to any gene: 8. CDR3 loop: CASSSAGTSVDTQYF. The CDR3 nucleotides are TGTGCCAGCAGCTCCGCCGGGACTAGCGTGGATACGCAGTATTTT.

The gene calls are TRBV25-1 and TRBJ2-1; 8 positions match TRBD1. V dropped 4 bases and J dropped 9; count of bases not matched to a gene: 8. The CDR3 has 14 residues. Germline CDR1 MGHDK, CDR2 SYGVNS. This CDR3 is CASSATGAGTEQFF. Written as DNA, the CDR3 is TGTGCCAGCAGTGCGACAGGGGCCGGGACTGAGCAGTTCTTC. Using reference TRBV25-1 and TRBJ2-1 for the parts outside the CDR3, the full variable domain is EADIYQTPRYLVIGTGKKITLECSQTMGHDKMYWYQQDPGMELHLIHYSYGVNSTEKGDLSSESTVSRIRTEHFPLTLESARPSHTSQYLCASSATGAGTEQFFGPGTRLTVL.

Only a few counts were recorded for this clone. The chain has TRBV6-6 and TRBJ2-7; D gene ambiguous. CDR3 length: 10 amino acids. The V end lost 8 bases, the J end lost 4 bases, and 6 bases lay between the germline ends. Per germline, CDR1 MNHNY and CDR2 SVGAGI (reference sequence). The CDR3 nucleotides are TGTGCCAGCCTCGGATACGAGCAGTACTTC. It is translated as CASLGYEQYF.

The chain has TRBV6-1 and TRBJ2-7; D gene ambiguous. V was cut by 6 bases and J by 5 bases, with 17 bases left in between. CDR3 length equals 14 residues. Germline V gene data show CDR1 as MNHNS and CDR2 as SASEGT. As DNA, the CDR3 is TGTGCCAGCAGCCCGGGCCCTGGGATCCACGAGCAGTACTTC. Translated: CASSPGPGIHEQYF.

The V call is TRBV25-1, the J call TRBJ2-3, with TRBD2 as a possible D gene (7 bases). The CDR3 length is 18 residues. V was pared by 4 bases and J by 2 bases, with 22 bases between. Germline V gene lookup returns CDR1 MGHDK and CDR2 SYGVNS. The CDR3 region has the DNA TGTGCCAGCAGTGGTCGGGGAGGGGGGTTCGCTATCACAGATACGCAGTATTTT. This sequence encodes CASSGRGGGFAITDTQYF.

The chain joins TRBV4-1 to TRBJ1-2; D possibly corresponds to TRBD1 (5 bases). CDR1 and CDR2 (germline): MGHRA, YSYEKL. V shed 4 bases and J shed 8 bases, with 14 bases lying between them. CDR3 length: 13 residues. CDR3 region: CASSPDGAPGYTF. CDR3 bases: TGCGCCAGCAGCCCTGATGGGGCCCCCGGCTACACCTTC.

The CDR3 protein is CASGSGPGQGFRQLFF. CDR3 nucleotides: TGTGCTAGTGGTTCAGGACCGGGACAGGGGTTTCGGCAACTGTTTTTT. The chain links TRBV12-5 to TRBJ1-4; 10 positions agree with TRBD1. Germline V gene lookup returns CDR1 LGHNT and CDR2 FRNRAP. This CDR3 contains 16 residues. V was pared by 4 bases and J by 12 bases, with 14 bases of the junction left unmatched. The full variable domain, in which reference TRBV12-5 and TRBJ1-4 provide the parts outside the CDR3, is DARVTQTPRHKVTEMGQEVTMRCQPILGHNTVFWYRQTMMQGLELLAYFRNRAPLDDSGMPKDRFSAEMPDATLATLKIQPSEPRDSAVYFCASGSGPGQGFRQLFFGSGTQLSVL.

The genes are TRBV29-1 and TRBJ2-1; TRBD2 matches 11 bases. V lost 0 bases, J lost 5 bases, and 9 bases stayed unmatched. The CDR3 has 17 amino acids. Germline V gene data show CDR1 as SQVTM and CDR2 as ANQGSEA. The CDR3: CSVEDLLAGGPHNEQFF. The DNA of the CDR3 is TGCAGCGTTGAAGATCTTTTAGCGGGAGGGCCCCACAATGAGCAGTTCTTC.

The gene calls are TRBV18 and TRBJ2-5; the D is unclear. From germline, CDR1 is KGHSH and CDR2 LQKENI. V dropped 8 bases and J dropped 3 bases, with 13 bases sitting between them. The CDR3 contains 13 residues. In DNA form, the CDR3 reads TGTGCCAGCCAGCAGCGCGGAGAAGAGACCCAGTACTTC. Translating it yields CASQQRGEETQYF.

As for this clone: Other DNA sequences in the same sample also yield this CDR3. The chain recombines TRBV5-1 with TRBJ2-3; 10 nucleotides agree with TRBD2. V was clipped by 2 bases and J by 4 bases; unmatched bases: 1. This CDR3 has 14 residues. In germline, CDR1 is SGHRS, CDR2 YFSETQ. The CDR3 DNA follows: TGCGCCAGCAGCTTAGCGGGAGGGCCAGATACGCAGTATTTT. Protein product: CASSLAGGPDTQYF.

The chain couples TRBV6-5 to TRBJ2-3, with D unresolved. The CDR3 consists of 13 residues. Germline V gene sequence: CDR1 MNHEY, CDR2 SVGAGI. Trimming took 7 bases from V and 0 from J, leaving 8 bases between them. The CDR3 protein is CASTPTSTDTQYF. CDR3 bases: TGTGCCAGCACCCCGACTAGCACAGATACGCAGTATTTT.

The count of this clone is one. This rearrangement joins TRBV7-9 to TRBJ1-3; 7 bases line up with TRBD1. Trimming removed 5 bases from V and 3 bases from J; junction bases left unmatched: 7. CDR3 size: 15 residues. Germline values: CDR1 SEHNR, CDR2 FQNEAQ (reference sequence). The DNA for the CDR3 is TGTGCCAGCAGCCCCAGACAGGGTAGTGGAAACACCATATATTTT. It yields the protein CASSPRQGSGNTIYF.

The V call is TRBV20-1, the J call TRBJ2-5; no clear D. With 4 bases removed from V and 5 bases from J, the gap between germline ends came to 5 bases. Germline CDR1 reads DFQATT; CDR2 reads SNEGSKA (reference sequence). The CDR3 has 10 residues. Here the CDR3 reads CSAKSETQYF. CDR3 coding DNA: TGCAGTGCTAAGTCGGAGACCCAGTACTTC.

This chain uses TRBV28 with TRBJ2-3; 11 nucleotides align to TRBD2. CDR1 is MDHEN, CDR2 SYDVKM, per germline. Trimming took 4 bases from V and 0 from J; bases not matched to a gene: 0. CDR3 length: 15 amino acids. This chain's CDR3 is CASSWTSGSTDTQYF. Here the CDR3 DNA reads TGTGCCAGCAGTTGGACTAGCGGGAGCACAGATACGCAGTATTTT. Full variable domain (missing parts from reference TRBV28 and TRBJ2-3): DVKVTQSSRYLVKRTGEKVFLECVQDMDHENMFWYRQDPGLGLRLIYFSYDVKMKEKGDIPEGYSVSREKKERFSLILESASTNQTSMYLCASSWTSGSTDTQYFGPGTRLTVL.

The gene calls are TRBV15 and TRBJ2-7; the D gene is possibly TRBD2 (6 bases). The germline V gene encodes CDR1 LNHNV and CDR2 YYDKDF (reference sequence). With 0 bases removed from V and 6 bases from J, the gap between germline ends came to 18 bases. The CDR3 has 16 residues. The CDR3 spells CATSRDRETAYGEQYF. In DNA form, the CDR3 reads TGTGCCACCAGCAGAGATCGGGAGACGGCCTACGGCGAGCAGTACTTC.

This chain links TRBV7-2 with TRBJ2-7; 9 bases are shared with TRBD1. This CDR3 contains 14 residues. Unmatched junction bases numbered 7, after V lost 6 bases and J lost 4 bases. Looked up from germline, CDR1 is SGHTA and CDR2 is FQGNSA. The CDR3 DNA reads as TGTGCCAGCAGTCCCGACAGGGGGTATTACGAGCAGTACTTC. This gives the protein CASSPDRGYYEQYF.

The chain has TRBV7-9 and TRBJ1-1, with D possibly matching TRBD1 (6 bases). The V end lost 3 bases, the J end lost 6 bases, and 17 bases lay between the germline ends. This CDR3 has 15 residues. The germline CDR1 and CDR2 sequences are SEHNR and FQNEAQ (reference sequence). The CDR3 reads CASSLYLTGRAEAFF. The CDR3 nucleotides read TGTGCCAGCAGCTTGTACTTGACAGGCAGGGCTGAAGCTTTCTTT.

The chain employs TRBV5-6 and TRBJ2-5; D perhaps matches TRBD1 (6 bases). Germline V gives CDR1 SGHDT, CDR2 YYEEEE. The V end lost 3 bases, the J end lost 4 bases, and 13 bases lay between the germline ends. The CDR3 has 14 amino acids. The CDR3 sequence is CASSSTGYGETQYF. CDR3 bases: TGTGCCAGCAGCTCCACAGGGTATGGAGAGACCCAGTACTTC.

This chain links TRBV15 with TRBJ1-5; 7 bases fit TRBD1. V was clipped by 3 bases and J by 4 bases; unmatched bases: 18. CDR1 and CDR2 from the germline V gene are LNHNV and YYDKDF (reference sequence). CDR3 length: 19 residues. CDR3 DNA sequence: TGTGCCACCAGCAGCCTCTTGGGTCGGTTGGACAGGACTAATCAGCCCCAGCATTTT. Its translation: CATSSLLGRLDRTNQPQHF.

The chain combines TRBV29-1 with TRBJ1-1, with D perhaps matching TRBD1 (5 bases). V dropped 5 bases and J dropped 0 bases, with 13 bases sitting between them. Looked up from germline, CDR1 is SQVTM and CDR2 is ANQGSEA. The CDR3 has 14 residues. The DNA for the CDR3 is TGCAGCGTTAATAACGGACACATGAACACTGAAGCTTTCTTT. Translated, it gives CSVNNGHMNTEAFF.

The chain joins TRBV28 to TRBJ2-1, with a possible D match to TRBD2 (6 bases). Germline V CDR1 and CDR2: MDHEN, SYDVKM. Trimming removed 3 bases from V and 4 bases from J, with 13 bases in between. The length of the CDR3 is 15 residues. The CDR3 DNA reads as TGTGCCAGCAGTTTGGGAGGAGGCCGATACAATGAGCAGTTCTTC. Translated: CASSLGGGRYNEQFF. Full variable domain (remainder filled in from reference TRBV28 and TRBJ2-1): DVKVTQSSRYLVKRTGEKVFLECVQDMDHENMFWYRQDPGLGLRLIYFSYDVKMKEKGDIPEGYSVSREKKERFSLILESASTNQTSMYLCASSLGGGRYNEQFFGPGTRLTVL.

In this sample, this clone turned up once. V and J are TRBV27 and TRBJ2-1; D might be TRBD2 (7 bases). CDR1 MNHEY and CDR2 SMNVEV come from the germline V gene (reference sequence). Trimming took 3 bases from V and 8 from J, leaving 11 bases between them. The CDR3 length is 13 residues. CDR3 protein: CASSFTGGDEQFF. CDR3 in DNA: TGTGCCAGCAGTTTTACGGGGGGCGATGAGCAGTTCTTC.

V is TRBV19 and J is TRBJ2-5; 7 bases fit TRBD2. Looked up from germline, CDR1 is LNHDA and CDR2 is SQIVND (reference sequence). CDR3 length: 15 amino acids. Trimming removed 0 bases from V and 7 bases from J; junction bases left unmatched: 8. CDR3 coding DNA: TGTGCCAGTAGTATAGAATCCCGCGGGAGCGGGACCCAGTACTTC. Protein sequence: CASSIESRGSGTQYF.

This clone appeared once. The same CDR3 also results from other DNA sequences found in this sample. The chain has TRBV9 and TRBJ2-2; D may match TRBD1 or TRBD2 (5 bases each). CDR3 size: 15 residues. The germline CDR1 and CDR2 sequences are SGDLS and YYNGEE. V lost 3 bases and J lost 0, with 9 bases in between. The CDR3 sequence: CASSASGPNTGELFF. CDR3 in DNA: TGTGCCAGCAGCGCCTCGGGACCGAACACCGGGGAGCTGTTTTTT. The whole variable domain, filled in from reference TRBV9 and TRBJ2-2, reads DSGVTQTPKHLITATGQRVTLRCSPRSGDLSVYWYQQSLDQGLQFLIQYYNGEERAKGNILERFSAQQFPDLHSELNLSSLELGDSALYFCASSASGPNTGELFFGEGSRLTVL.

This chain uses TRBV6-6 with TRBJ1-4; 10 positions match TRBD1. This CDR3 has 15 amino acids. The germline V gene has CDR1 MNHNY and CDR2 SVGAGI (reference sequence). The junction had 6 bases not matched to a gene; V was cut back by 2 bases and J by 9 bases. CDR3 bases: TGTGCCAGCAGTTACGAGGTGGGACAGGGGAAAAAACTGTTTTTT. It specifies CASSYEVGQGKKLFF.

In nucleotides, the CDR3 is TGTGCCAGCAGCTTAAGGAGTTTGGGGAACGGGGAGCTGTTTTTT. Encoded protein: CASSLRSLGNGELFF. This rearrangement joins TRBV11-3 to TRBJ2-2; D gene uncertain. There are 15 residues in the CDR3. Trimming pared 2 bases from V and 7 bases from J, leaving 14 bases between. Looked up from germline, CDR1 is SGHNT and CDR2 is YENEEA.

This CDR3 is CASSSQGAGGPHEQFF. In nucleotides, the CDR3 is TGTGCCAGCAGCTCCCAAGGGGCGGGGGGGCCTCATGAGCAGTTCTTC. The rearrangement joins TRBV11-3 to TRBJ2-1; 9 bases line up with TRBD2. J lost 8 bases, V lost 4 bases, and 12 bases had no gene match. Germline lookup yields CDR1 SGHNT and CDR2 YENEEA. The CDR3 has 16 residues.

V is TRBV15 and J is TRBJ2-7, with TRBD2 matching 14 bases. V gave up 4 bases and J gave up 4 bases; unmatched junction bases: 3. CDR1 and CDR2 from the germline V gene are LNHNV and YYDKDF (reference sequence). The CDR3 length is 15 residues. CDR3 in amino acids: CATSTGTSGGYEQYF. DNA for the CDR3: TGTGCCACCAGCACCGGGACTAGCGGGGGTTACGAGCAGTACTTC. The whole variable domain, filled in from reference TRBV15 and TRBJ2-7, reads DAMVIQNPRYQVTQFGKPVTLSCSQTLNHNVMYWYQQKSSQAPKLLFHYYDKDFNNEADTPDNFQSRRPNTSFCFLDIRSPGLGDTAMYLCATSTGTSGGYEQYFGPGTRLTVT.

V and J are TRBV6-1 and TRBJ1-1; unclear D gene. The germline gives CDR1 MNHNS, CDR2 SASEGT. Trimming cost V 4 bases and J 4 bases, with 10 bases left between them. The CDR3 spans 13 residues. CDR3 amino acids: CASSGRWGTEAFF. The CDR3 bases are TGTGCCAGCAGTGGACGATGGGGCACTGAAGCTTTCTTT.